This T cell receptor beta chain stems from a study of T cell responses to AZD1222 COVID-19 vaccine. Sequencing used immunoSEQ multiplex PCR; TCRdb keeps in-frame clones, though not all of them. This sample has 120,000 or so clones, with about 95% found just once. This sample comprised peripheral blood, obtained 28 days after the second AZD1222 dose. The receptor's source is an adult who received the AZD1222 COVID-19 vaccine.

CDR3: CASSQDGAASRPDTQYF. The CDR3 nucleotides read TGTGCCAGCAGCCAAGATGGGGCGGCTAGCCGCCCAGATACGCAGTATTTT. The genes are TRBV3-1 (or the pseudogene TRBV3-2) and TRBJ2-3, with D possibly being TRBD1 or TRBD2 (5 bases each). The CDR3 is made up of 17 amino acids. Germline V gene lookup returns CDR1 LGHDT and CDR2 YNNKEL (reference sequence). The V end lost 0 bases, the J end lost 4 bases, and 17 bases lay between the germline ends.